This T cell receptor beta chain stems from a study of shared clonotypes between healthy human individuals. Across the study: CD4 naive and memory got three plates each, CD8 naive two, CD8 memory one.

Study processing details: Filtering differed since immunoSEQ provided only junctions, with no quality scores. Here immunoSEQ multiplex PCR was the method, and the copy in TCRdb shows in-frame clones only, minus some. The DNA gave D and trimming, while V, J and clone size come from that table. There are 1.5 million to 2.5 million clones in the sample; about 95% occur only once, and more than 0.9% lies in the top ten. Study outcomes and limitations: Sample collection involved blood only; tissue repertoires are likely different.

V lost 3 bases to trimming and J lost 5 bases, with 9 bases between them. The CDR3 sequence is 13 residues long. The V gene's germline CDR1 is LGHNA and CDR2 YSLEER. Points on this clone: The antigen is undetermined.

Naive CD8 populations comprised CD45RO-negative cells positively selected for CCR7, excluding terminally differentiated effector memory CD45RA+ cells. The chain recombines TRBV4-3 with TRBJ2-3; D perhaps matches TRBD1 (6 bases). Sequences were obtained from naive CD8+ T cells sorted from blood. The receptor comes from a man in his late teens or twenties in good health. DNA for the CDR3: TGCGCCAGCAGCCAGGGACACGGAGATACGCAGTATTTT. Translating gives CASSQGHGDTQYF.